This TCR beta chain was observed in a study of shared clonotypes between healthy human individuals. This clone was recorded once. Germline V lookup: CDR1 SNHLY, CDR2 FYNNEI. This CDR3 is built from 15 residues. The junction had 7 bases not matched to a gene; V was cut back by 6 bases and J by 4 bases. Assay: immunoSEQ multiplex PCR; the TCRdb copy retains only in-frame clones and omits some. The sample holds about 2.4 million clones; roughly 93% are singletons and the top ten take more than 0.35%. The donors, healthy adults who were HIV-negative, had experienced no recent acute infections or vaccinations.

The specimen was naive CD4+ T cells from PBMCs. Sample subset: CD45RA+ positively selected. The sequence came from a man between 18 and 35 years old in good health. Some clones in this sample may be carry-over from other donors' samples. This chain uses TRBV2 with TRBJ2-5; 11 positions match TRBD2. DNA for the CDR3: TGTGCCAGCAGGCTAGCGGGAGGTTCGGGAGAGACCCAGTACTTC. Amino acid sequence: CASRLAGGSGETQYF.